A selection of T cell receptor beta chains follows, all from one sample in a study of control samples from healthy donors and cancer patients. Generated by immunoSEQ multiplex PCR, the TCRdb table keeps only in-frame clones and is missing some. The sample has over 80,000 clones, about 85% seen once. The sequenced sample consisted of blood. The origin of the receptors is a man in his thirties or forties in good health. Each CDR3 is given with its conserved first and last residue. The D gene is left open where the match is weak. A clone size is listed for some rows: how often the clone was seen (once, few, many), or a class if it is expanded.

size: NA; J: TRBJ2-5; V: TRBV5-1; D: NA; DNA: TGCGCCAGCAGCCCCGGGGGTAAAAAGGAGACCCAGTACTTC; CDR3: CASSPGGKKETQYF
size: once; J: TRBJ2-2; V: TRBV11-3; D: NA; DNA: TGTGCCAGCAGCTTGACCGGGGAGCTGTTTTTT; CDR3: CASSLTGELFF
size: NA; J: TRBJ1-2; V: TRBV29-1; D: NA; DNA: TGCAGCGTTCGGGCGGCGGCCGGCTACACCTTC; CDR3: CSVRAAAGYTF
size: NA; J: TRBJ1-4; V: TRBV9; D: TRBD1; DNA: TGTGCCAGCAGCGTAGGATTCCAGGGGGATGAAAAACTGTTTTTT; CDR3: CASSVGFQGDEKLFF
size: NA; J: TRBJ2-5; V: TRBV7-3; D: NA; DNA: TGTGCCAGCAGCTCTGGGGGGACTCCGCAAGAGACCCAGTACTTC; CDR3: CASSSGGTPQETQYF
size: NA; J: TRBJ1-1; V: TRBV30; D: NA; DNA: TGTGCCTGGAGTGTAGGAGGCACTGAAGCTTTCTTT; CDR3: CAWSVGGTEAFF
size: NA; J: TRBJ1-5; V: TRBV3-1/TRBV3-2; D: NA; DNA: TGTGCCAGCAGCCCCCAATGGGCGGTCGGGAATCAGCCCCAGCATTTT; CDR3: CASSPQWAVGNQPQHF
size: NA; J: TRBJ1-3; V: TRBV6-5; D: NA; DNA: TGTGCCAGCGAAAGGGCAAACTCTGGAAACACCATATATTTT; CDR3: CASERANSGNTIYF
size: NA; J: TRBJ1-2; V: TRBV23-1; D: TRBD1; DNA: TGCGCCAGCAGTCACCCCGGACAGGGTTATGGCTACACCTTC; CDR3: CASSHPGQGYGYTF
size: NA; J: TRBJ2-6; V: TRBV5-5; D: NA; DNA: TGTGCCAGCAGCTTCCCAACAGGGTCTGGGGCCAACGTCCTGACTTTC; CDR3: CASSFPTGSGANVLTF
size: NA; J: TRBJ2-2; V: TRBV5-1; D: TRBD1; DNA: TGCGCCAGCAGCTGGACAGGGGACCCCGGGGAGCTGTTTTTT; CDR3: CASSWTGDPGELFF
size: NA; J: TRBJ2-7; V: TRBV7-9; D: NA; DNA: TGTGCCAGCACCTCATTGGAAGGGTTCGAGCAGTACTTC; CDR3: CASTSLEGFEQYF
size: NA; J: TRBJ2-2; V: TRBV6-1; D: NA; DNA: TGTGCCAGCAGTGAGGTTATGTTTGCAGGGTCGAGCACCGGGGAGCTGTTTTTT; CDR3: CASSEVMFAGSSTGELFF
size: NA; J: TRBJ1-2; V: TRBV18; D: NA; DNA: TGTGCCAGCTCACCAGAGACAATTAGTGACTACACCTTC; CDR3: CASSPETISDYTF
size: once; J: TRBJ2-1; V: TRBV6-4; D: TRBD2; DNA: TGTGCCAGCAGAAGAAATAGCGGGCGCTACAATGAGCAGTTCTTC; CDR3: CASRRNSGRYNEQFF
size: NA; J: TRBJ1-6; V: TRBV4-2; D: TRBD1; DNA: TGTGCCAGCAGCCAAGCCACAGGGACAGGGACACCCCTCCACTTT; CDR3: CASSQATGTGTPLHF
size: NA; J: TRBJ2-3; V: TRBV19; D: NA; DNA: TGTGCCAGTAGTATTAATGGGGGAATGCCCACAGATACGCAGTATTTT; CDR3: CASSINGGMPTDTQYF
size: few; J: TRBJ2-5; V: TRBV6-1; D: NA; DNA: TGTGCCAGCAGTGACCCGGGATCAGCCGGGCAAGAGACCCAGTACTTC; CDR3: CASSDPGSAGQETQYF
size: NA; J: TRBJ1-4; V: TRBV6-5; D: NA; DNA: TGTGCCAGCTCCCCCCGGGGGCCGATTAATGAAAAACTGTTTTTT; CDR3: CASSPRGPINEKLFF